This T cell receptor beta chain was profiled in a study of blood T cells in healthy people across ages (dated by TCRdb to the mid-2010s). Study-level background: In model experiments, template switching captured roughly one uniquely barcoded TCR beta cDNA molecule for every two T cells. Age-related changes in TCR beta repertoire diversity were measured in the study by deep sequencing normalized with unique cDNA molecular identifiers. The donors were split into four age groups: young (average around 15 years), middle-aged (roughly 40), aged (roughly 60) and long-lived (approximately 80). To avoid experimental bias, donors of different ages were distributed randomly across sequencing lanes. Using the same blood draw, the study looked at two additional independent replicas of 1 million unique cDNA reads for two donors, one aged 18 to 30 and the other aged 80 or older. What the authors observed across the whole study: Compared with the aged group, the long-lived group had more naive CD4+ T cells, fewer expanded clones and increased TCR diversity, suggesting age selection. There was a strong correlation between observed TCR beta diversity and the percentage of naive T cells measured by flow cytometry. Because profiling used bulk unsorted PBMCs, naive and antigen-experienced compartments could not be compared conclusively. Estimates of total diversity based on one million sequenced T cells were considered lower bounds and underestimates. Donor CMV infection status was unknown, potentially confounding age-related changes in expanded clonotypes. Observed TCR beta diversity per million T cells fell roughly linearly with age, and a significant reduction was already apparent by age around 39.

Donors were 30 to 45 systemically healthy Caucasian individuals from Russia aged roughly 6 to 95 years. Each donor gave 8 to 10 milliliters of peripheral blood, drawn into EDTA-treated Vacutainer tubes. Ficoll-Paque density-gradient centrifugation was used to isolate PBMCs, with at least 6.5 million obtained per sample. Trizol reagent was used to extract total RNA from the PBMCs, yielding at least 5 micrograms per sample. Naive CD45RAhigh/CD27high T cell percentages were measured by flow cytometry on a PBMC aliquot from every donor. As regards this clonotype: What this receptor recognizes is not known. Base qualities were left out, and no much larger clone turns up one base away.

Library construction relied on 5' RACE. Data came from an Illumina HiSeq 2500. A second PCR of roughly 6 to 11 cycles was run with a J-beta primer mix and a sample-barcoded 5' primer. A unique molecular identifier was introduced onto each TCR beta cDNA molecule by a template-switch 5' adaptor carrying 12 random nucleotides. Each sample yielded at least 3 million CDR3-containing paired-end reads. The Mint cDNA synthesis kit, primed by a TRBC-specific oligonucleotide, was used to synthesize first-strand cDNA from all RNA. Following uracil-DNA glycosylase treatment, a first 18-cycle PCR with universal primers M1SS and BC2_uni_R was performed on all cDNA. The authors processed their data as follows. Each sample was normalized by randomly selecting 1 million high-quality reads, each carrying a distinct molecular identifier. Instead of being binned into consensus sequences, reads with shared molecular identifiers were discarded. MiTCR, with a Q25 quality threshold and the strictest error-elimination algorithm, was used for CDR3 identification, clonotype clustering and error correction. A nonparametric unseen species model with Euler transformation was used to estimate lower-bound total TCR beta diversity. The public sequencing data were trimmed at Q25 with fastp and processed into clonotypes with MiXCR by TCRdb, which kept only in-frame beta chains. Entries are consolidated by CDR3 protein sequence, retaining the most common genes and DNA. TCRdb, not the authors, supplied the V and J calls. Across this sample there are 1,100,000 or so distinct CDR3 sequences, with roughly 45% seen only once. The ten largest make up approximately 17% of the sample.

The CDR3 has 17 amino acids, counting the end cysteine and phenylalanine. Only the CDR3 DNA is retained, 51 bases long and in frame from the first base. V and J are truncated by 4 bases and 4 bases respectively, leaving an intervening sequence of 22 bases. Based on the germline V gene (reference sequence), the CDR1 and CDR2 sequences are SEHNR and FQNEAQ. The sample was blood. The V and J genes are TRBV7-9 and TRBJ2-5; a weak D assignment points to TRBD1 (5 bases agree). The source is a woman aged 55-69 years in good health. The CDR3 here reads CASSSTRRIQGGETQYF. The DNA sequence follows: TGTGCCAGCAGCTCCACTCGAAGGATCCAGGGTGGAGAGACCCAGTACTTC.